This T cell receptor (beta chain) came from a study of cytomegalovirus exposure and HLA in healthy donors. General study results and limits: Indistinguishable V segments such as TRBV6-2 and TRBV6-3 were excluded. Presence/absence analyses assumed roughly uniform sequencing depth across donors, which may not hold. Solely CMV serostatus was available to characterize immune exposure.

There are 12 residues in the CDR3. Germline CDR1 SQVTM, CDR2 ANQGSEA. Remarks on this clone: The antigen is undetermined. A read error may produce the germline difference seen at one junction end.

It was with 60 Vbeta and 13 Jbeta primers that the PCR ran. Source study methods: A follow-up analysis tallied tens of millions of unique TCR beta chains, roughly 9.9 million shared. Generated by immunoSEQ multiplex PCR, the TCRdb table keeps only in-frame clones and is missing some. V and J calls and clone size are given by that table; D and trimming were obtained from the DNA. Its table lists under 60,000 clones. Material: PBMCs. The chain links TRBV29-1 to TRBJ2-7, with D perhaps TRBD1 (6 bases). The TCR comes from a woman in her 30s in good health and CMV-seropositive. In DNA form, the CDR3 reads TGCAGCGTTGAAATGGACAGCTACGAGCGGTACTTC. It codes for CSVEMDSYERYF.